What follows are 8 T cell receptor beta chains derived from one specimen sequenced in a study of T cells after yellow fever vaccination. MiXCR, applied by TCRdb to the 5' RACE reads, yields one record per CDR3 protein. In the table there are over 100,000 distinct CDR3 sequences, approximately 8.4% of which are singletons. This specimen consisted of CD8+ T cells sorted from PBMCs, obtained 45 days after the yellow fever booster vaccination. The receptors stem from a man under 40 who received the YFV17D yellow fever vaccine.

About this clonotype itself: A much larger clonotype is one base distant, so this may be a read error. The chain's CDR3 is CASRFYGGNQPQHF. CDR3 in DNA: TGCGCCAGCAGGTTCTACGGAGGCAATCAGCCCCAGCATTTT. This chain uses TRBV5-1 with TRBJ1-5; D not certain. CDR1 and CDR2 (germline): SGHRS, YFSETQ. The ends were cut back, 5 bases at V and 2 bases at J, with 11 bases in the middle. This CDR3 has 14 residues.

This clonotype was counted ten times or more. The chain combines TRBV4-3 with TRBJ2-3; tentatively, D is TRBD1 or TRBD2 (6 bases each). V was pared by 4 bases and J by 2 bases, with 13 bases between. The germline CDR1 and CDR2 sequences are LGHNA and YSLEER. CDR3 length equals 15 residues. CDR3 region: CASSLSAGHTDTQYF. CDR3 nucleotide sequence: TGCGCCAGCAGCCTTTCCGCGGGACACACAGATACGCAGTATTTT.

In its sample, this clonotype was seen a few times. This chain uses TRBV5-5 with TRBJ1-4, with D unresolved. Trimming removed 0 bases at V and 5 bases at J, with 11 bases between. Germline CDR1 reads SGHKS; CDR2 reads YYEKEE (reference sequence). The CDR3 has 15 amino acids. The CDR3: CASSLAPSLNEKLFF. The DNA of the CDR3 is TGTGCCAGCAGCTTGGCACCCAGCCTAAATGAAAAACTGTTTTTT.

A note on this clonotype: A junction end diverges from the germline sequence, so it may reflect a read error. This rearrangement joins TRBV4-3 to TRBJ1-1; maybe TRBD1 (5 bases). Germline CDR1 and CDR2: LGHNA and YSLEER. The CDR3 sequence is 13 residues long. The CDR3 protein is CASTQLGDTEAFF. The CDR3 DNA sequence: TGCGCCAGCACCCAATTGGGGGACACTGAAGCTTTCTTT.

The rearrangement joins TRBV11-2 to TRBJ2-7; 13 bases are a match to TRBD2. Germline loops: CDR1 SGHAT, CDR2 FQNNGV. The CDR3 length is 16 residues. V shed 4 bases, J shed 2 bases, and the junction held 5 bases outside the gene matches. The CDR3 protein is CASSSGLAGAAYEQYF. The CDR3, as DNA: TGTGCCAGCAGCTCCGGACTAGCGGGAGCCGCCTACGAGCAGTACTTC.

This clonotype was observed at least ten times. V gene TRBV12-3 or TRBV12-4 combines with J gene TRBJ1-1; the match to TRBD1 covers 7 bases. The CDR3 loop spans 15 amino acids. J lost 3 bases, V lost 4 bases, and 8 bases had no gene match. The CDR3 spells CASSSTGDGHTEAFF. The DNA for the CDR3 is TGTGCCAGCAGTTCAACAGGGGACGGTCACACTGAAGCTTTCTTT.

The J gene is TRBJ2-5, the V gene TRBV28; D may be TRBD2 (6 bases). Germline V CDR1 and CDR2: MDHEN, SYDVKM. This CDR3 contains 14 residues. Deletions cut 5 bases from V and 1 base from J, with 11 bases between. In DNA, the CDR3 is TGTGCCAGCAGTAGGCGGACTACCCAAGAGACCCAGTACTTC. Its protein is CASSRRTTQETQYF.

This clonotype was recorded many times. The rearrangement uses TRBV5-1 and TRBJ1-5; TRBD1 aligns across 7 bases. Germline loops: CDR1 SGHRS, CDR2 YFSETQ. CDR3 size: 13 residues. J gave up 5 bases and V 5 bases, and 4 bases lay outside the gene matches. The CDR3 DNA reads TGCGCCAGCAGACAGGGGTTCCATCAGCCCCAGCATTTT. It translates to CASRQGFHQPQHF.